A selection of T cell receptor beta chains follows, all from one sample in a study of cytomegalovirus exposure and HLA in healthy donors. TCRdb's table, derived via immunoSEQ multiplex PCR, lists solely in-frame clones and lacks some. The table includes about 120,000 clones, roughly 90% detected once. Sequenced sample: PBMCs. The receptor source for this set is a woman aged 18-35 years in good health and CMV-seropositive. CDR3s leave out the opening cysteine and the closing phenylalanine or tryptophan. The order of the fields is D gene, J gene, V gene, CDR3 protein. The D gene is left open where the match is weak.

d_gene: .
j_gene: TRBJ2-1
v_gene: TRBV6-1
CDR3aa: ASSERSSGDEQF

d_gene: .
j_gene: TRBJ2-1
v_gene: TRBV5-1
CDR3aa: ASSLAGGVGGQF

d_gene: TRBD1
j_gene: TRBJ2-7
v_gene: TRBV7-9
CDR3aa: ASSLAVRGQGEQY

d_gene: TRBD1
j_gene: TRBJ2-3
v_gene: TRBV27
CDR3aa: ASSDPGQGSLSDTQY

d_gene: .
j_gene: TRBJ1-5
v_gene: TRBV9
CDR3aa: ASSATNNQPQH

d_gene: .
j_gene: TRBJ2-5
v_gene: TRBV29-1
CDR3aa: SARDNYRVQETQY

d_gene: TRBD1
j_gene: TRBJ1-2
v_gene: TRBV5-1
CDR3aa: ASGQGGNYGYT

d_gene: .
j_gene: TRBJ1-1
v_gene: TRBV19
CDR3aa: ASTTAGLTWNTEAF

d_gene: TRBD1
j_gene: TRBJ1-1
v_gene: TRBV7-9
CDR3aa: ASSRDSQAEAF

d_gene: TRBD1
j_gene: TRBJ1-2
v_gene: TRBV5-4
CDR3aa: ASNTGTEFLGYT

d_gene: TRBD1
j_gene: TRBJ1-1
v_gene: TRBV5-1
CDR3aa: ASSMTGGDTEAF

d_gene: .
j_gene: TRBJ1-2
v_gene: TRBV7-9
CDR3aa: ASSYPLISGGYT

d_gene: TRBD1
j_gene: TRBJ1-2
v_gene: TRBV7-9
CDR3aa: ASSWERQGENGYT

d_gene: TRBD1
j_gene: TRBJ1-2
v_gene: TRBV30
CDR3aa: AFFRGLSSYGYT

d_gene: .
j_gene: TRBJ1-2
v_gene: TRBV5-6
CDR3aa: ASSFRRLYGYT

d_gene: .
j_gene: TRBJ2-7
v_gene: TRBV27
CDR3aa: ASSLNRAYEQY

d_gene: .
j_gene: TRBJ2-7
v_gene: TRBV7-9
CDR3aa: ASTIGGEQY

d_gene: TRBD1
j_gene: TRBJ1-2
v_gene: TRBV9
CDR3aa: ASSGAGTGLPF

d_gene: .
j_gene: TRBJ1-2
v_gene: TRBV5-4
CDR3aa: ASSLLGSGIARGGYT

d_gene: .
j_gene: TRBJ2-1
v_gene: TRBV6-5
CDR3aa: ASSYSAVLAGEQF

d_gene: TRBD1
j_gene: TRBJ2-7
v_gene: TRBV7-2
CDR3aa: ASSSWTGYPYEQY

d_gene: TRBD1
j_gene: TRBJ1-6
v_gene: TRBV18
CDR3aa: ASSVSGTGDSPLH

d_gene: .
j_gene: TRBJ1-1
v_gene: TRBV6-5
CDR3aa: ASSYATGNTEAF

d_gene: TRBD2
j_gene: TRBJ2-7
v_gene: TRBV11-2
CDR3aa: ASGGTETSGSWGSYEQY

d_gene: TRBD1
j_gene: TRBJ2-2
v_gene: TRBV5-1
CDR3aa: ASSLKGAAVGELF

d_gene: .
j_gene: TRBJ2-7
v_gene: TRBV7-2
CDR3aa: ASSQRSSYEQY

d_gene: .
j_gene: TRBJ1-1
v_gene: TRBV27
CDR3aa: ASSLKGDTEAF

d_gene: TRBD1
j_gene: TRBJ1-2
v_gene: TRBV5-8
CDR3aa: ASSPGGERYYGYT

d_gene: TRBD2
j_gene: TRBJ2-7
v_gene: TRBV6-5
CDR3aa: ATSGASGFREQY

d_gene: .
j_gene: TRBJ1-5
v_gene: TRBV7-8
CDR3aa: ASSPNGADQPQH

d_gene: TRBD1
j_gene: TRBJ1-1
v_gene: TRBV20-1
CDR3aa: SATPGQVAF

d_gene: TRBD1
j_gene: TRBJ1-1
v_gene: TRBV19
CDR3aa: ATGTGVAEAF

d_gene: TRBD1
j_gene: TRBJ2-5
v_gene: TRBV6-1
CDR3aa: ASRDRGIRETQY

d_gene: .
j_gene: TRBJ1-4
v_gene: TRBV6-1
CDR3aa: ASSEQDGYEKLF

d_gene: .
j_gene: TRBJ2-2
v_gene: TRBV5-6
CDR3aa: ASSLGPVGESGELF

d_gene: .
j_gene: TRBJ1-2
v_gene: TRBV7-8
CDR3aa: ASSLLDSLYGYT